This TCR beta chain emerged from a study of response to subunit inactivated influenza vaccine (dated by TCRdb to the late 2010s). About the study as a whole: The study used deep quantitative T cell receptor repertoire profiling to track responses to a trivalent subunit inactivated influenza vaccine. The full study reports these points: The authors suggested that each seasonal influenza vaccination may recruit only a limited number of new T cells.

As concerns this clonotype: Its antigen is currently not known. No quality values exist for individual bases; no much larger clone is one base distant.

From the germline V gene (reference sequence), CDR1 is SEHNR and CDR2 is FQNEAQ. V has 4 bases trimmed and J has 5 bases trimmed; junction bases matching no gene number 9. Taken from cysteine to phenylalanine, the CDR3 has 15 residues. CDR3 DNA is the only sequence kept; it has 45 bases, read in frame from the first base. The receptor library was made with RT-PCR. The sequencing machine was an Illumina HiSeq 2500. In TCRdb, the public reads were trimmed at Q25 with fastp and aligned with MiXCR, with productive beta chains retained. CDR3 protein duplicates are merged, each entry listing the most common genes and DNA. For this sample there are over 750,000 distinct CDR3 sequences; roughly 20% appear just once. Jointly, the top ten make up more than 8.5% of the sample.

The rearranged chain carries TRBV7-9 and TRBJ1-1; TRBD1 lines up with 8 middle nucleotides. This sequence originates from a man in his forties or fifties who received an inactivated influenza vaccine. Donor details come from another sample of the same person, matched by shared clones. Sample: PBMCs from blood, taken 4 to 6 days after vaccination. The DNA reads TGTGCCAGCAGCTCACTAGGTACAGGGGGAACTGAAGCTTTCTTT. This is translated as CASSSLGTGGTEAFF.